A single T cell receptor (beta chain) is shown here with its context. Here immunoSEQ multiplex PCR was the method, and the copy in TCRdb shows in-frame clones only, minus some. The table lists a few million clones, approximately 94% of them singletons. Germline V gene data show CDR1 as KGHSH and CDR2 as LQKENI. With 4 bases removed from V and 6 bases from J, the gap between germline ends came to 19 bases. This CDR3 contains 15 residues. The sample comes from a study of shared clonotypes between healthy human individuals. V and J are TRBV18 and TRBJ2-7; TRBD2 might be the D (6 bases). Sequences were obtained from naive CD4+ T cells sorted from blood. Subset of the sample: CD45RA+ positively selected. This TCR came from a man younger than 35 in good health. CDR3 DNA: TGTGCCAGCTCACAAAACCGGGACTTATCGGGCGAGCAGTACTTC. Its protein product is CASSQNRDLSGEQYF.